The 32 T cell receptor beta chains below come from one sample, sequenced in a study of cytomegalovirus exposure and HLA in healthy donors. Vbeta (60) and Jbeta (13) primers were used in the PCR. Repertoires were generated with immunoSEQ multiplex PCR, while TCRdb's copy carries only in-frame clones and drops some. The sample carries 110,000 to 150,000 clones, over 60% recorded once. Material: PBMCs. These receptors were obtained from a man between 35 and 55 years old in good health and CMV-seronegative.

The rearrangement links TRBV7-9 to TRBJ2-2; TRBD2 might be the D (6 bases). V lost 5 bases, J lost 5 bases, and 15 bases lay in between. Germline assignment: CDR1 SEHNR and CDR2 FQNEAQ (reference sequence). The CDR3 loop spans 15 amino acids. CDR3 sequence: CASSPRGGVTGELFF. Written as DNA, the CDR3 is TGTGCCAGCAGCCCGCGGGGTGGAGTAACCGGGGAGCTGTTTTTT.

This clone showed up just a few times. Because the CDR3's place on the DNA is in doubt, the DNA is left out and the CDR3 is given as listed by TCRdb. V usage is TRBV7-6 and J usage is TRBJ2-5; the table calls TRBD1, which could not be checked here. The CDR3 has 16 residues if both end residues are counted. The V gene's germline CDR1 is SGHVS and CDR2 FNYEAQ. CDR3 in amino acids: CASSSLRGRFLETQYF.

The CDR3 reads CASSPSTGYEQYF. CDR3 DNA: TGTGCCAGCAGCCCTTCGACAGGTTACGAGCAGTACTTC. This sequence joins TRBV27 and TRBJ2-5; weak D call: TRBD1 (6 bases). The J call may be mistaken, given a closer DNA end match to TRBJ2-7. Looked up from germline, CDR1 is MNHEY and CDR2 is SMNVEV (reference sequence). This CDR3 is built from 13 residues.

There are a few counts of this clone. The J gene is TRBJ1-2, the V gene TRBV5-1; TRBD1 aligns across 8 bases. After removal of 1 base from V and 3 bases from J, the junction contained 2 bases not matched to a gene. Per the germline V gene, CDR1 is SGHRS and CDR2 is YFSETQ. CDR3 size: 14 residues. In DNA, the CDR3 is TGCGCCAGCAGCTTGTCAGGGGGCGACTATGGCTACACCTTC. It specifies CASSLSGGDYGYTF.

The chain joins TRBV7-9 to TRBJ1-1; 11 bases are a match to TRBD1. Germline V gene sequence: CDR1 SEHNR, CDR2 FQNEAQ (reference sequence). This CDR3 region has 16 residues. V shed 5 bases, J shed 0 bases, and the junction held 5 bases outside the gene matches. CDR3 nucleotides: TGTGCCAGCAGCCCTGGGACAGGGGGAATGAACACTGAAGCTTTCTTT. The encoded protein is CASSPGTGGMNTEAFF.

In nucleotides, the CDR3 is TGTGCCAGCAGCCCACGGGACAGGGTCTACGAGCAGTACTTC. It translates to CASSPRDRVYEQYF. The rearrangement joins TRBV7-9 to TRBJ2-7; 9 bases line up with TRBD1. The V and J ends lost 5 bases and 3 bases, in that order; junction bases with no gene match: 5. Germline lookup yields CDR1 SEHNR and CDR2 FQNEAQ (reference sequence). The CDR3 runs to 14 residues. Drawing the rest from reference TRBV7-9 and TRBJ2-7, the complete variable domain is DTGVSQNPRHKITKRGQNVTFRCDPISEHNRLYWYRQTLGQGPEFLTYFQNEAQLEKSRLLSDRFSAERPKGSFSTLEIQRTEQGDSAMYLCASSPRDRVYEQYFGPGTRLTVT.

The chain recombines TRBV6-6 with TRBJ2-3; no definite D call. Germline CDR1 is MNHNY and CDR2 is SVGAGI (reference sequence). The V and J ends lost 5 bases and 0 bases respectively, with 3 bases between them. This CDR3 is built from 12 residues. The CDR3 bases are TGTGCCAGCAGTCCAAGCACAGATACGCAGTATTTT. It codes for CASSPSTDTQYF.

The chain has TRBV11-2 and TRBJ1-2, with 8 bases matching TRBD1. CDR1 is SGHAT and CDR2 is FQNNGV in the germline V gene. The ends lost 5 bases at V and 1 base at J; junction bases unmatched: 15. This CDR3 contains 18 residues. DNA of the CDR3: TGTGCCAGCAGCCTGAAACGGGACAGGTGGGGGATTAACTATGGCTACACCTTC. Amino acids: CASSLKRDRWGINYGYTF.

The chain employs TRBV7-2 and TRBJ1-1; the D gene is possibly TRBD1 (5 bases). Germline assignment: CDR1 SGHTA and CDR2 FQGNSA. The ends were cut back, 1 base at V and 7 bases at J, with 16 bases in the middle. The CDR3 is 15 amino acids. In nucleotides, the CDR3 is TGTGCCAGCAGCTTAGGGGGCACCCGAAAGGGTGAAGCTTTCTTT. Amino acids: CASSLGGTRKGEAFF.

CDR3 DNA: TGTGCCAGCTCACCACTAGCGGACTCCTACAATGAGCAGTTCTTC. Protein: CASSPLADSYNEQFF. The J gene is TRBJ2-1, the V gene TRBV18; possibly TRBD2 for D (6 bases). The CDR3 loop spans 15 amino acids. The germline CDR1 and CDR2 sequences are KGHSH and LQKENI. V lost 1 base and J 0 bases, leaving 7 bases between the germline ends.

The CDR3 DNA follows: TGTGCCAGCCCGGCCGCTGGGGAGGGCCCAGGGTATGGCTACACCTTC. Translating gives CASPAAGEGPGYGYTF. J is TRBJ1-2 and V is TRBV19; perhaps TRBD1 as D (5 bases). Germline CDR1 reads LNHDA; CDR2 reads SQIVND (reference sequence). Trimming removed 9 bases at V and 5 bases at J, with 25 bases between. This CDR3 has 16 amino acids.

The chain combines TRBV5-6 with TRBJ1-5; unclear D gene. CDR1 SGHDT and CDR2 YYEEEE come from the germline V gene. V gave up 3 bases and J gave up 9 bases, with 13 bases separating them. The CDR3 is 13 amino acids. The CDR3: CASSWGGSRPQHF. The DNA of the CDR3 is TGTGCCAGCAGCTGGGGAGGCTCCCGGCCCCAGCATTTT.

The V gene is TRBV6-6, the J gene TRBJ2-7; 10 positions agree with TRBD1. The CDR3 has 14 residues. J was trimmed by 11 bases and V by 2 bases; bases with no gene match: 9. In germline, CDR1 is MNHNY, CDR2 SVGAGI (reference sequence). This chain's CDR3 is CASSYPTGGGGEYF. CDR3 in DNA: TGTGCCAGCAGTTACCCGACAGGGGGCGGGGGAGAGTACTTC.

The chain couples TRBV19 to TRBJ2-7; the match to TRBD1 covers 8 bases. V shed 2 bases and J 3 bases; nucleotides not matched to a gene: 6. The CDR3 length is 15 residues. Germline V gives CDR1 LNHDA, CDR2 SQIVND (reference sequence). Here the CDR3 reads CASSISGGVFYEQYF. The CDR3 DNA sequence: TGTGCCAGTAGTATATCAGGGGGCGTATTCTACGAGCAGTACTTC.

This clone has more than one count but fewer than ten. The chain combines TRBV10-3 with TRBJ2-1; TRBD1 agrees at 10 bases. V dropped 3 bases and J dropped 9; count of bases not matched to a gene: 17. The CDR3 is 18 amino acids. Germline values: CDR1 ENHRY, CDR2 SYGVKD. The CDR3 nucleotides are TGTGCCATCAGTGATCGAGGATCCCGGGACAGGGGCGGAGTTGAGCAGTTCTTC. Translation gives CAISDRGSRDRGGVEQFF.

The chain uses TRBV2 and TRBJ2-3; 10 bases are a match to TRBD2. The germline gives CDR1 SNHLY, CDR2 FYNNEI. CDR3 length: 14 residues. Trimming cost V 6 bases and J 0 bases; bases outside gene matches: 0. The CDR3 loop reads CASRTSGSTDTQYF. CDR3 coding DNA: TGTGCCAGCAGGACTAGCGGGAGCACAGATACGCAGTATTTT.

The chain couples TRBV7-9 to TRBJ1-3, with TRBD1 identical over 9 bases. Per the germline V gene, CDR1 is SEHNR and CDR2 is FQNEAQ (reference sequence). V lost 6 bases, J lost 2 bases, and 11 bases stayed unmatched. This CDR3 comprises 17 residues. The CDR3 loop reads CASRGGMGQGPGNTIYF. The CDR3 nucleotides read TGTGCCAGCAGGGGAGGGATGGGACAGGGCCCTGGAAACACCATATATTTT.

The chain links TRBV5-1 to TRBJ1-1, with D unclear. The CDR3 sequence is 14 residues long. V was pared by 3 bases and J by 1 base, with 10 bases between. Germline CDR1 and CDR2: SGHRS and YFSETQ. The CDR3 region has the DNA TGCGCCAGCAGCTATGGAGGGAGGAACACTGAAGCTTTCTTT. Translating it yields CASSYGGRNTEAFF.

V is TRBV19 and J is TRBJ2-7; 14 nucleotides match TRBD2. CDR3 length: 17 residues. Germline CDR1 LNHDA, CDR2 SQIVND (reference sequence). With V trimmed by 7 bases and J by 4 bases, 12 bases remained unmatched. The CDR3 is CASTTGTSGSADYEQYF. The CDR3 DNA follows: TGTGCCAGTACTACGGGGACTAGCGGGAGTGCTGATTACGAGCAGTACTTC.

The V gene is TRBV6-1, the J gene TRBJ1-5; TRBD1 is a possible D gene (5 bases). Germline CDR1 MNHNS, CDR2 SASEGT. The CDR3 has 18 residues. Trimming removed 4 bases from V and 2 bases from J, with 21 bases in between. CDR3 protein: CASSGGLVTTAGNQPQHF. The DNA for the CDR3 is TGTGCCAGCAGTGGGGGCTTGGTGACGACGGCGGGCAATCAGCCCCAGCATTTT.

This chain connects TRBV6-5 to TRBJ2-7; 9 bases are a match to TRBD2. The CDR3 consists of 15 residues. V trimming: 0 bases; J trimming: 3 bases; junction bases outside the gene matches: 3. CDR1 and CDR2 (germline): MNHEY, SVGAGI. The CDR3 region has the DNA TGTGCCAGCAGTTACTCCGGGACTAGCTTCTACGAGCAGTACTTC. It codes for CASSYSGTSFYEQYF.

V and J are TRBV2 and TRBJ2-3; D is uncertain. Trimming removed 0 bases from V and 1 base from J, with 5 bases in between. CDR1 SNHLY and CDR2 FYNNEI come from the germline V gene. The CDR3 loop spans 14 amino acids. This chain's CDR3 is CASSEARGTDTQYF. CDR3 bases: TGTGCCAGCAGTGAAGCGCGCGGCACAGATACGCAGTATTTT.

V gene TRBV5-6 combines with J gene TRBJ2-3, with TRBD1 identical over 10 bases. J lost 5 bases, V lost 0 bases, and 6 bases had no gene match. The CDR3 loop spans 16 amino acids. Germline CDR1 reads SGHDT; CDR2 reads YYEEEE. The CDR3 coding sequence is TGTGCCAGCAGCTTGGTGACAGGGGGCGCCGAAGATACGCAGTATTTT. Amino acids: CASSLVTGGAEDTQYF.

Details on this clone: Sequence at one end of the junction differs from germline and may be a read error. The rearrangement uses TRBV18 and TRBJ1-5, with 9 nucleotides matching TRBD1. The CDR3 is 14 amino acids. Germline V CDR1 and CDR2: KGHSH, LQKENI. CDR3 nucleotide sequence: TGTGCCAGCTCACCACGGACAGGGGATCAGCCCCGGCATTTT. Translating it yields CASSPRTGDQPRHF.

V is TRBV19 and J is TRBJ1-3; TRBD1 matches 7 bases. Germline trimming cut 9 bases from V and 1 base from J; bases unmatched to any gene: 3. The V gene's germline CDR1 is LNHDA and CDR2 SQIVND (reference sequence). This CDR3 spans 13 amino acids. The CDR3 here is CASAQGSGNTIYF. As DNA, the CDR3 is TGTGCCAGCGCACAGGGGTCTGGAAACACCATATATTTT.

This clone was observed a few times. The rearrangement uses TRBV7-3 and TRBJ2-5; D might be TRBD1 (6 bases). The V end lost 5 bases, the J end lost 0 bases, and 13 bases lay between the germline ends. This CDR3 contains 15 residues. Germline values: CDR1 SGHTA, CDR2 FQGTGA. The CDR3, as DNA: TGTGCCAGCAGCATGAGGGGGACCCACCAAGAGACCCAGTACTTC. It yields the protein CASSMRGTHQETQYF.

In DNA, the CDR3 is TGTATCAGCGGGCATAACACTGAAGCTTTCTTT. Translation: CISGHNTEAFF. The gene calls are TRBV30 and TRBJ1-1; unclear D gene. Germline V lookup: CDR1 GTSNPN, CDR2 SVGIG (reference sequence). This CDR3 has 11 residues.

This clone turned up a few times. V and J are TRBV29-1 and TRBJ2-7; TRBD1 agrees at 10 bases. Germline lookup yields CDR1 SQVTM and CDR2 ANQGSEA. The CDR3 has 13 residues. V was clipped by 4 bases and J by 5 bases; unmatched bases: 5. The CDR3 sequence is CSVVGQGGDEQYF. The CDR3 DNA sequence: TGCAGCGTTGTTGGACAGGGGGGAGACGAGCAGTACTTC.

This clone was counted between two and nine times. This rearrangement joins TRBV19 to TRBJ2-1; 7 bases fit TRBD2. The V segment lost 9 bases and the J segment 15 bases; nucleotides outside the gene matches: 11. The CDR3 consists of 11 residues. From germline, CDR1 is LNHDA and CDR2 SQIVND (reference sequence). The CDR3 nucleotides are TGTGCCAGGAGCGGGGTCCCCAGGGCGTTCTTC. This translates into CARSGVPRAFF.

Note on this clone: The junction departs from germline at one end; a sequencing error may be responsible. This sequence joins TRBV5-1 and TRBJ1-2; D gene ambiguous. The CDR3 consists of 13 residues. CDR1 SGHRS and CDR2 YFSETQ come from the germline V gene. CDR3 protein: CASSLDSRDGYPF. The CDR3 DNA is TGCGCCAGCAGCTTGGATTCGAGGGATGGCTACCCCTTC.

The rearrangement links TRBV7-9 to TRBJ2-1, with TRBD2 matching 9 bases. Germline V gene data show CDR1 as SEHNR and CDR2 as FQNEAQ (reference sequence). J lost 1 base, V lost 5 bases, and 6 bases had no gene match. The CDR3 consists of 16 residues. The CDR3, as DNA: TGTGCCAGCAGCCCAAAAGCGGGGGGATCCTACAATGAGCAGTTCTTC. It translates to CASSPKAGGSYNEQFF.

This chain joins TRBV6-1 and TRBJ2-7; possible D gene TRBD1, 6 bases. Trimming cost V 3 bases and J 2 bases, with 11 bases left between them. Looked up from germline, CDR1 is MNHNS and CDR2 is SASEGT. The CDR3 contains 14 residues. The CDR3 nucleotides are TGTGCCAGCAGTGAGGGGGCCAGAACCTACGAGCAGTACTTC. Protein product: CASSEGARTYEQYF.